The 2 T cell receptor beta chains below were found in one sample sequenced in a study of T cell repertoires in cytomegalovirus infection. TCRdb passed the reads through MiXCR, listing each CDR3 protein once. The data contain around 530,000 distinct CDR3 sequences, 26% of them singletons. Sequencing was done on a sample of PBMCs. The receptor set was obtained from a human donor in good health (CMV status not recorded). Some clones in this sample may be carry-over from other donors' samples.

The V call is TRBV7-6, the J call TRBJ2-1; the match to TRBD1 covers 9 bases. Trimming took 5 bases from V and 5 from J; bases not matched to a gene: 7. The V gene's germline CDR1 is SGHVS and CDR2 FNYEAQ. The CDR3 spans 15 residues. Here the CDR3 DNA reads TGTGCCAGCAGCCGAAGGACAGGGGCCAACAATGAGCAGTTCTTC. Translation gives CASSRRTGANNEQFF.

The J gene is TRBJ1-1, the V gene TRBV6-6; TRBD1 agrees at 9 bases. CDR1 is MNHNY and CDR2 is SVGAGI in the germline V gene (reference sequence). J lost 4 bases, V lost 8 bases, and 8 bases had no gene match. The CDR3 consists of 14 residues. Here the CDR3 reads CASGKTGGRTEAFF. Written as DNA, the CDR3 is TGTGCCAGCGGAAAGACAGGGGGGCGCACTGAAGCTTTCTTT.